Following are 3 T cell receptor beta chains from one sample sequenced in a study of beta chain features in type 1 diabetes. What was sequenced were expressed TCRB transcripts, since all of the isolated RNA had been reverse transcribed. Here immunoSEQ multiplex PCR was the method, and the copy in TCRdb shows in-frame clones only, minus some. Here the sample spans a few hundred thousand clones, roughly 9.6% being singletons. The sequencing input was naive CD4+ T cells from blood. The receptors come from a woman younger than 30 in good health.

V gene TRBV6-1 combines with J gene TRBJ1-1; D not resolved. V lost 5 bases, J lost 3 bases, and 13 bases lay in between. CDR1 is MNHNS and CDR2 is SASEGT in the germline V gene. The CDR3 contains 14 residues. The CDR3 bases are TGTGCCAGCAGTTTGTCAGCCGCGGACACTGAAGCTTTCTTT. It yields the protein CASSLSAADTEAFF.

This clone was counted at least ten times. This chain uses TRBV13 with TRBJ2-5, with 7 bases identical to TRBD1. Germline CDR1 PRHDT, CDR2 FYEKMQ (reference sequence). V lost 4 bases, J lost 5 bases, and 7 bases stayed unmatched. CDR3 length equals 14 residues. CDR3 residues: CASSSRQGGETQYF. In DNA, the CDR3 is TGTGCCAGCAGCTCTCGACAGGGCGGGGAGACCCAGTACTTC.

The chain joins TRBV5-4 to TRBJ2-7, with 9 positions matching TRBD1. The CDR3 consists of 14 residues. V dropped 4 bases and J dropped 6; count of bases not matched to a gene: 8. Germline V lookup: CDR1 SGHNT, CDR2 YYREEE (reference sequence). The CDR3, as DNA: TGTGCCAGCAGCCCAAGGACAGGGGTTGTCGAGCAGTACTTC. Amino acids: CASSPRTGVVEQYF. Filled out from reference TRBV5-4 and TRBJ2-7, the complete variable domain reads ETGVTQSPTHLIKTRGQQVTLRCSSQSGHNTVSWYQQALGQGPQFIFQYYREEENGRGNFPPRFSGLQFPNYSSELNVNALELDDSALYLCASSPRTGVVEQYFGPGTRLTVT.